The 30 T cell receptor beta chains given below trace back to one sample, sequenced in a study of T cell repertoires in cytomegalovirus infection. TCRdb recomputed calls from the reads with MiXCR, one row per CDR3 protein. The sample has some 680,000 distinct CDR3 sequences, 35% to 40% seen once. The sequenced sample consisted of PBMCs. The source is a human donor in good health (CMV status not recorded). Some clones in this sample may be carry-over from other donors' samples.

This clonotype was picked up a small number of times. V and J are TRBV6-1 and TRBJ1-1; D possibly corresponds to TRBD1 (5 bases). Trimming took 7 bases from V and 8 from J, leaving 17 bases between them. Germline V gives CDR1 MNHNS, CDR2 SASEGT. The CDR3 extends over 13 amino acids. CDR3 region: CASIGIWTSEAFF. The DNA of the CDR3 is TGTGCCAGCATTGGGATTTGGACAAGCGAAGCTTTCTTT.

The chain employs TRBV12-3 or TRBV12-4 and TRBJ1-6, with D possibly TRBD1 on 6 matching bases. The CDR3 covers 13 residues. V lost 8 bases to trimming and J lost 7 bases, with 12 bases between them. The CDR3 sequence is CASLLTGNSPLHF. The CDR3 DNA reads as TGTGCCAGCCTACTGACAGGCAATTCACCCCTCCACTTT.

J is TRBJ2-2 and V is TRBV6-6; possibly TRBD1 or TRBD2 for D (5 bases each). The length of the CDR3 is 15 residues. The germline V gene has CDR1 MNHNY and CDR2 SVGAGI (reference sequence). Trimming shortened V by 2 bases and J by 3 bases, and 10 bases separated the two germline ends. The CDR3 coding sequence is TGTGCCAGCAGTTACAGGGGAGCGGACACCGGGGAGCTGTTTTTT. Translated, it gives CASSYRGADTGELFF.

The rearrangement links TRBV20-1 to TRBJ2-3; 9 bases match TRBD2. The V and J ends lost 4 bases and 4 bases, in that order; junction bases with no gene match: 9. CDR1 DFQATT and CDR2 SNEGSKA come from the germline V gene (reference sequence). This CDR3 contains 15 residues. CDR3 coding DNA: TGCAGTGCTACACGGGGGCTAGCGGGATCAGATACGCAGTATTTT. Translated, it gives CSATRGLAGSDTQYF.

This chain uses TRBV10-3 with TRBJ2-3; D ambiguous. CDR1 and CDR2 from the germline V gene are ENHRY and SYGVKD. Deletions cut 4 bases from V and 2 bases from J, with 7 bases between. This CDR3 region has 13 residues. The CDR3 DNA reads as TGTGCCATCAGTGCCCATATCACAGATACGCAGTATTTT. It is translated as CAISAHITDTQYF.

The rearrangement joins TRBV24-1 to TRBJ2-3, with D perhaps TRBD1 or TRBD2 (5 bases each). Looked up from germline, CDR1 is KGHDR and CDR2 is SFDVKD. The CDR3 consists of 13 residues. The V and J ends lost 7 bases and 6 bases respectively, with 13 bases between them. The chain's CDR3 is CATSPQGGDTQYF. The DNA for the CDR3 is TGTGCCACCAGCCCTCAGGGCGGGGATACGCAGTATTTT.

This CDR3 is CASSLGGLDDSPLHF. In DNA, the CDR3 is TGTGCCAGCAGCTTAGGGGGTTTGGATGATTCACCCCTCCACTTT. The rearrangement joins TRBV11-2 to TRBJ1-6; no definite D call. The V end was cut by 1 base, the J end by 8 bases, with 12 bases between. The germline V gene has CDR1 SGHAT and CDR2 FQNNGV. CDR3 size: 15 residues.

In its sample, this clonotype was seen a few times. The genes are TRBV7-6 and TRBJ2-3; 8 bases agree with TRBD1. Germline lookup yields CDR1 SGHVS and CDR2 FNYEAQ. The V segment lost 0 bases and the J segment 3 bases; nucleotides outside the gene matches: 11. This CDR3 has 18 residues. CDR3 bases: TGTGCCAGCAGCTTAGCCCCACGGACAGGGACTGGGACAGATACGCAGTATTTT. Protein: CASSLAPRTGTGTDTQYF. The whole variable domain, remainder taken from reference TRBV7-6 and TRBJ2-3, is GAGVSQSPRYKVTKRGQDVALRCDPISGHVSLYWYRQALGQGPEFLTYFNYEAQQDKSGLPNDRFSAERPEGSISTLTIQRTEQRDSAMYRCASSLAPRTGTGTDTQYFGPGTRLTVL.

The count of this clonotype is one. The chain carries TRBV4-1 and TRBJ1-2; possible D gene TRBD1, 5 bases. V lost 0 bases and J lost 3, with 11 bases in between. Germline V gives CDR1 MGHRA, CDR2 YSYEKL. The CDR3 consists of 15 residues. The CDR3 protein is CASSQDSGGYYGYTF. CDR3 in DNA: TGCGCCAGCAGCCAAGATTCCGGGGGGTACTATGGCTACACCTTC.

This clonotype occurred many times. CDR3 DNA: TGTGCCAGCAGCTTGACAGAAAGTAGGGACCCCCTGTACAATGAGCAGTTCTTC. Amino acids: CASSLTESRDPLYNEQFF. This chain links TRBV7-2 with TRBJ2-1; D is perhaps TRBD1 or TRBD2 (5 bases each). The germline V gene encodes CDR1 SGHTA and CDR2 FQGNSA. V was cut by 3 bases and J by 4 bases, with 22 bases left in between. CDR3 length equals 18 residues.

The chain employs TRBV28 and TRBJ1-4; 7 nucleotides align to TRBD1. The V gene's germline CDR1 is MDHEN and CDR2 SYDVKM. The CDR3 covers 16 residues. The junction had 8 bases not matched to a gene; V was cut back by 5 bases and J by 2 bases. CDR3 coding DNA: TGTGCCAGCAGTCCGTACAGGGGTTCGACTAATGAAAAACTGTTTTTT. Translating it yields CASSPYRGSTNEKLFF.

The rearrangement links TRBV12-3 or TRBV12-4 to TRBJ1-4, with D possibly being TRBD1 (5 bases). Trimming stripped 0 bases from V and 0 bases from J, with 8 bases between. CDR3 length: 16 residues. The CDR3 DNA follows: TGTGCCAGCAGTTTAGCTCCGGGGCCAACTAATGAAAAACTGTTTTTT. It translates to CASSLAPGPTNEKLFF.

The sample holds many counts of this clonotype. This chain joins TRBV7-8 and TRBJ2-3, with D perhaps TRBD1 or TRBD2 (6 bases each). This CDR3 is built from 15 residues. V was cut by 5 bases and J by 0 bases, with 12 bases left in between. Germline CDR1 and CDR2: SGHVS and FQNEAQ. CDR3 loop: CASSEEGGSTDTQYF. In DNA, the CDR3 is TGTGCCAGCAGCGAGGAGGGGGGCAGCACAGATACGCAGTATTTT.

This clonotype has a handful of counts. V gene TRBV28 combines with J gene TRBJ1-5; TRBD1 aligns across 7 bases. The length of the CDR3 is 16 residues. CDR1 MDHEN and CDR2 SYDVKM come from the germline V gene. V shed 2 bases and J 6 bases; nucleotides not matched to a gene: 10. This CDR3 reads CASSLRGRAGGQPQHF. CDR3 nucleotide sequence: TGTGCCAGCAGTTTAAGAGGTCGGGCAGGGGGTCAGCCCCAGCATTTT. Based on the CDR3 plus reference TRBV28 and TRBJ1-5, the full variable domain is DVKVTQSSRYLVKRTGEKVFLECVQDMDHENMFWYRQDPGLGLRLIYFSYDVKMKEKGDIPEGYSVSREKKERFSLILESASTNQTSMYLCASSLRGRAGGQPQHFGDGTRLSIL.

The chain uses TRBV5-1 and TRBJ1-1; D gene ambiguous. V lost 5 bases and J lost 3, with 11 bases in between. The CDR3 length is 13 residues. Germline values: CDR1 SGHRS, CDR2 YFSETQ. In DNA, the CDR3 is TGCGCCAGCAGAATGAATCAGCACACTGAAGCTTTCTTT. This sequence encodes CASRMNQHTEAFF.

This clonotype showed up just a few times. This chain joins TRBV27 and TRBJ1-2, with D maybe TRBD1 (5 bases). Trimming took 6 bases from V and 2 from J, leaving 25 bases between them. Germline V gives CDR1 MNHEY, CDR2 SMNVEV (reference sequence). The CDR3 has 18 amino acids. The CDR3 DNA reads TGTGCCAGCAGCCACACCTCTCTTACGGGGACGTTGAACTATGGCTACACCTTC. This sequence encodes CASSHTSLTGTLNYGYTF.

As concerns this clonotype: It may be a read error: a sequence one base away is much more abundant. The gene calls are TRBV19 and TRBJ2-1, with D possibly matching TRBD1 (6 bases). Germline CDR1 and CDR2: LNHDA and SQIVND (reference sequence). The CDR3 extends over 14 amino acids. DNA for the CDR3: TGTGCCAGTACCTCGGACAGCTCCTACAATGAGCCGTTCTTC. It translates to CASTSDSSYNEPFF.

This clonotype was detected a few times. A read error may account for a junction end that differs from germline. V is TRBV7-6 and J is TRBJ2-7, with 8 bases identical to TRBD1. The CDR3 contains 15 residues. Germline CDR1 is SGHVS and CDR2 is FNYEAQ. The DNA of the CDR3 is TGTGCTAGCAGCGTCGGGACAGGCCCCGTCTACGAGCAGTACTTC. Protein sequence: CASSVGTGPVYEQYF.

A few counts support this clonotype. V usage is TRBV9 and J usage is TRBJ2-3; D is ambiguous. The germline CDR1 and CDR2 sequences are SGDLS and YYNGEE. The CDR3 extends over 16 amino acids. Trimming took off 4 bases at V and 0 bases at J, with 15 bases between the two ends. CDR3 sequence reads: CASSPTGDASTDTQYF. CDR3 nucleotides: TGTGCCAGCAGCCCCACGGGCGATGCTAGCACAGATACGCAGTATTTT.

This clonotype appeared a few times. The chain uses TRBV5-4 and TRBJ1-2, with 9 positions matching TRBD1. V gave up 3 bases and J gave up 4 bases; unmatched junction bases: 4. Per germline, CDR1 SGHNT and CDR2 YYREEE (reference sequence). This CDR3 is built from 14 residues. CDR3 DNA sequence: TGTGCCAGCAGCTGGGACAGGGATATCTATGGCTACACCTTC. This translates into CASSWDRDIYGYTF.

This chain connects TRBV19 to TRBJ2-2; no clear D. Germline assignment: CDR1 LNHDA and CDR2 SQIVND (reference sequence). Trimming left V 2 bases short and J 3 bases short, with 7 bases between. CDR3 length: 14 residues. CDR3 amino acids: CASSISGDTGELFF. CDR3 DNA sequence: TGTGCCAGTAGTATATCCGGTGACACCGGGGAGCTGTTTTTT.

This clonotype was seen a few times. This chain joins TRBV7-8 and TRBJ2-1; 7 nucleotides agree with TRBD2. The length of the CDR3 is 17 residues. J lost 7 bases, V lost 1 base, and 13 bases had no gene match. The germline gives CDR1 SGHVS, CDR2 FQNEAQ. The CDR3 sequence is CASSLDRGRLARNEQFF. CDR3 sequence (DNA): TGTGCCAGCAGCTTAGACCGTGGGCGACTAGCCCGTAATGAGCAGTTCTTC.

This clonotype was seen just once. The V gene is TRBV4-2, the J gene TRBJ1-5; TRBD1 aligns across 7 bases. The CDR3 totals 15 residues. Trimming removed 0 bases from V and 5 bases from J; junction bases left unmatched: 4. CDR1 and CDR2 from the germline V gene are LGHNA and YNFKEQ. The CDR3 bases are TGTGCCAGCAGCCAAGACAGGGGGGGTGATCAGCCCCAGCATTTT. This translates into CASSQDRGGDQPQHF.

Only a few counts were recorded for this clonotype. The genes are TRBV28 and TRBJ2-2; 9 bases line up with TRBD2. The CDR3 length is 16 residues. Germline assignment: CDR1 MDHEN and CDR2 SYDVKM. CDR3 protein: CATRGDGGRARGELFF. In nucleotides, the CDR3 is TGTGCAACCAGGGGCGACGGCGGGAGGGCCCGCGGGGAGCTGTTTTTT.

This clonotype was detected ten times or more. The chain combines TRBV28 with TRBJ1-2, with D unresolved. V lost 5 bases and J 5 bases, leaving 21 bases between the germline ends. Germline CDR1 and CDR2: MDHEN and SYDVKM. This CDR3 comprises 16 residues. CDR3 bases: TGTGCCAGCAGTCCCCCGGTAGCCCGGAGAGGATATGGCTACACCTTC. The encoded protein is CASSPPVARRGYGYTF.

In this sample, this clonotype turned up a few times. This chain uses TRBV19 with TRBJ1-5; D is perhaps TRBD1 (5 bases). Germline V gene data show CDR1 as LNHDA and CDR2 as SQIVND (reference sequence). Trimming stripped 7 bases from V and 5 bases from J, with 27 bases between. This CDR3 contains 18 residues. The CDR3 sequence: CASTPSREAGWYDQPQHF. The CDR3 DNA follows: TGTGCCAGTACCCCGTCCAGGGAAGCAGGTTGGTACGATCAGCCCCAGCATTTT.

The CDR3 protein is CASVDGGIQETQYF. The DNA for the CDR3 is TGTGCCAGCGTTGACGGGGGGATCCAAGAGACCCAGTACTTC. The gene calls are TRBV28 and TRBJ2-5; the match to TRBD2 covers 7 bases. This CDR3 region has 14 residues. CDR1 is MDHEN, CDR2 SYDVKM, per germline. V shed 8 bases, J shed 1 base, and the junction held 7 bases outside the gene matches.

This clonotype was recorded a few times. A read error is possible here, since a much larger clone lies one base away. This chain links TRBV7-2 with TRBJ1-5, with D possibly being TRBD1 (6 bases). This CDR3 is built from 13 residues. CDR1 is SGHTA, CDR2 FQGNSA, per germline. The V end lost 11 bases, the J end lost 4 bases, and 15 bases lay between the germline ends. The CDR3 DNA is TGTGCCGGCGGACTAGGGGGAAATCAGCCCCAGCATTTT. It codes for CAGGLGGNQPQHF.

The chain combines TRBV20-1 with TRBJ2-3; D remains ambiguous. This CDR3 has 13 residues. The germline V gene encodes CDR1 DFQATT and CDR2 SNEGSKA (reference sequence). V lost 5 bases to trimming and J lost 2 bases, with 11 bases between them. The CDR3 spells CSAWAESTDTQYF. In DNA form, the CDR3 reads TGCAGTGCTTGGGCAGAGTCCACAGATACGCAGTATTTT.

V gene TRBV10-3 combines with J gene TRBJ1-4; 8 bases map to TRBD1. CDR1 and CDR2 (germline): ENHRY, SYGVKD. The J segment lost 8 bases and the V segment lost 0 bases, leaving 2 bases of the junction unmatched. The CDR3 length is 14 residues. CDR3 nucleotide sequence: TGTGCCATCAGTGAGTCGACAGGGGAGGAAAAACTGTTTTTT. It yields the protein CAISESTGEEKLFF.